These 25 T cell receptor beta chains were sequenced from one sample in a study of a mutant IDH1 vaccine in newly diagnosed glioma. Data came from immunoSEQ multiplex PCR; TCRdb stores just in-frame clones and leaves some out. In the table there are under 50,000 clones, 88% of which are singletons. No antigen has been identified for these receptors. The time point denotes: week 35, safety follow-up. A 20-mer mutant IDH1 peptide at 300 ug was injected subcutaneously with topical imiquimod. Here the sequenced sample was PBMCs, taken from a glioma patient whose treatment included an IDH1 peptide vaccine. These receptors originate from a woman in her thirties or forties with glioma.

The J gene is TRBJ2-3, the V gene TRBV10-1; TRBD1 agrees at 7 bases. This CDR3 contains 14 residues. Trimming took 4 bases from V and 4 from J; bases not matched to a gene: 5. Germline CDR1 and CDR2: WNHNN and SYGVQD (reference sequence). The CDR3 spells CASSGPGGADTQYF. CDR3 nucleotide sequence: TGCGCCAGCAGTGGACCAGGGGGTGCAGATACGCAGTATTTT.

The chain employs TRBV6-5 and TRBJ1-5, with 7 bases lining up with TRBD1. Germline values: CDR1 MNHEY, CDR2 SVGAGI. The CDR3 totals 13 residues. V shed 8 bases, J shed 6 bases, and the junction held 7 bases outside the gene matches. For the CDR3, the DNA is TGTGCCAGCCGCAAACAGGGGCGTCAGCCCCAGCATTTT. This translates into CASRKQGRQPQHF.

The chain links TRBV6-5 to TRBJ2-3, with D unresolved. The germline CDR1 and CDR2 sequences are MNHEY and SVGAGI. V lost 3 bases to trimming and J lost 4 bases, with 11 bases between them. The CDR3 has 14 amino acids. CDR3 nucleotides: TGTGCCAGCAGTTATATAAGGAGAGCAGATACGCAGTATTTT. It codes for CASSYIRRADTQYF.

CDR3 residues: CASGLDRDGQFF. In DNA form, the CDR3 reads TGTGCTAGTGGTTTGGACAGGGATGGGCAGTTCTTC. The gene calls are TRBV12-5 and TRBJ2-1; D is perhaps TRBD1 (6 bases). The CDR3 spans 12 residues. Germline assignment: CDR1 LGHNT and CDR2 FRNRAP. V was cut by 1 base and J by 12 bases, with 10 bases left in between.

The chain's CDR3 is CAWSAGGAVTEAFF. Written as DNA, the CDR3 is TGTGCCTGGAGTGCCGGGGGAGCAGTAACTGAAGCTTTCTTT. V usage is TRBV30 and J usage is TRBJ1-1, with D possibly TRBD1 on 5 matching bases. The germline CDR1 and CDR2 sequences are GTSNPN and SVGIG (reference sequence). The CDR3 has 14 amino acids. Trimming cost V 1 base and J 5 bases, with 14 bases left between them.

A single count supports this clone. This chain uses TRBV4-1 with TRBJ2-7, with a tentative D call TRBD1 (5 bases). Trimming took off 1 base at V and 5 bases at J, with 15 bases between the two ends. Germline-derived CDR1 and CDR2 are MGHRA and YSYEKL. The CDR3 runs to 15 residues. Here the CDR3 reads CASSQVGREVDEQYF. The CDR3 DNA sequence: TGCGCCAGCAGCCAAGTCGGCAGGGAAGTTGACGAGCAGTACTTC.

The chain has TRBV19 and TRBJ1-1, with TRBD1 matching over 9 bases. This CDR3 region has 16 residues. Trimming took 5 bases from V and 2 from J; bases not matched to a gene: 9. Germline CDR1 reads LNHDA; CDR2 reads SQIVND (reference sequence). The CDR3 sequence is CASSSRPGQGNTEAFF. The DNA of the CDR3 is TGTGCCAGTAGTTCCCGGCCGGGACAGGGTAACACTGAAGCTTTCTTT. Complete variable domain (other parts from reference TRBV19 and TRBJ1-1): DGGITQSPKYLFRKEGQNVTLSCEQNLNHDAMYWYRQDPGQGLRLIYYSQIVNDFQKGDIAEGYSVSREKKESFPLTVTSAQKNPTAFYLCASSSRPGQGNTEAFFGQGTRLTVV.

The chain combines TRBV4-1 with TRBJ2-4; D is unclear. The ends were cut back, 4 bases at V and 5 bases at J, with 15 bases in the middle. The CDR3 extends over 15 amino acids. CDR1 is MGHRA and CDR2 is YSYEKL in the germline V gene. In DNA form, the CDR3 reads TGCGCCAGCAGCCTACCGACCGGCCAGGAAAACATTCAGTACTTC. It specifies CASSLPTGQENIQYF.

The CDR3 coding sequence is TGCGCCAGTGCCCGGGGGGGAAGGGACAATGAGCAGTTCTTC. The encoded protein is CASARGGRDNEQFF. J is TRBJ2-1 and V is TRBV4-1; the match to TRBD2 covers 8 bases. The V and J ends lost 9 bases and 5 bases, in that order; junction bases with no gene match: 9. From germline, CDR1 is MGHRA and CDR2 YSYEKL. The CDR3 is made up of 14 amino acids.

V usage is TRBV4-3 and J usage is TRBJ1-5; no clear D gene. Germline loops: CDR1 LGHNA, CDR2 YSLEER. The CDR3 loop spans 15 amino acids. Trimming cost V 0 bases and J 6 bases, with 12 bases left between them. The CDR3 DNA follows: TGCGCCAGCAGCCAAGACGGGCGGGTAAGTCAGCCCCAGCATTTT. Its protein is CASSQDGRVSQPQHF.

The rearrangement joins TRBV5-1 to TRBJ2-7; D may be TRBD2 (6 bases). CDR3 length: 14 residues. V was clipped by 7 bases and J by 5 bases, with 19 bases between them. Germline-derived CDR1 and CDR2 are SGHRS and YFSETQ. The CDR3 sequence is CASGEPGVGNEQYF. The CDR3 region has the DNA TGCGCCAGCGGGGAACCGGGGGTCGGGAACGAGCAGTACTTC. The entire variable domain, with the rest obtained from reference TRBV5-1 and TRBJ2-7, is as follows: KAGVTQTPRYLIKTRGQQVTLSCSPISGHRSVSWYQQTPGQGLQFLFEYFSETQRNKGNFPGRFSGRQFSNSRSEMNVSTLELGDSALYLCASGEPGVGNEQYFGPGTRLTVT.

This chain links TRBV6-5 with TRBJ2-3; TRBD1 aligns across 7 bases. V was clipped by 5 bases and J by 0 bases; unmatched bases: 5. The CDR3 consists of 15 residues. Looked up from germline, CDR1 is MNHEY and CDR2 is SVGAGI. In DNA, the CDR3 is TGTGCCAGCAGTCCTTGGGACAGCAGCACAGATACGCAGTATTTT. Its protein is CASSPWDSSTDTQYF.

This chain connects TRBV6-6 to TRBJ2-7; D ambiguous. The CDR3 consists of 15 residues. V was cut by 8 bases and J by 0 bases, with 17 bases left in between. Germline CDR1 and CDR2: MNHNY and SVGAGI (reference sequence). DNA for the CDR3: TGTGCCAGCGGGTGGGGTTCAGGAAGCTCCTACGAGCAGTACTTC. Amino acid sequence: CASGWGSGSSYEQYF.

There are a few counts of this clone. This sequence joins TRBV6-5 and TRBJ1-5, with a tentative D call TRBD1 (6 bases). The CDR3 has 13 residues. Trimming removed 6 bases from V and 2 bases from J, with 8 bases in between. Looked up from germline, CDR1 is MNHEY and CDR2 is SVGAGI. This CDR3 is CASSRQGNQPQHF. CDR3 nucleotides: TGTGCCAGCAGCCGACAGGGCAATCAGCCCCAGCATTTT.

The chain carries TRBV7-9 and TRBJ2-4; 8 bases fit TRBD2. Germline values: CDR1 SEHNR, CDR2 FQNEAQ (reference sequence). The CDR3 runs 13 residues. Trimming cost V 5 bases and J 3 bases; bases outside gene matches: 0. CDR3 nucleotides: TGTGCCAGCAGCGCGGGGGGCAAAAACATTCAGTACTTC. It is translated as CASSAGGKNIQYF.

CDR3 nucleotides: TGTGCCAGCAGCAGAGTCAGGGCTGGGGCCAACGTCCTGACTTTC. It translates to CASSRVRAGANVLTF. V and J are TRBV6-5 and TRBJ2-6; TRBD1 might be the D (5 bases). CDR3 size: 15 residues. CDR1 MNHEY and CDR2 SVGAGI come from the germline V gene. V lost 6 bases and J 2 bases, leaving 11 bases between the germline ends.

The chain combines TRBV7-8 with TRBJ2-7; 9 bases align to TRBD1. Trimming took 0 bases from V and 2 from J; bases not matched to a gene: 2. CDR1 is SGHVS, CDR2 FQNEAQ, per germline. This CDR3 region has 15 residues. The CDR3 loop is CASSLAGTGTYEQYF. The CDR3 DNA follows: TGTGCCAGCAGCTTAGCAGGGACAGGGACCTACGAGCAGTACTTC.

The chain uses TRBV2 and TRBJ2-1; 9 nucleotides align to TRBD2. CDR1 is SNHLY and CDR2 is FYNNEI in the germline V gene. Losses at the gene ends were 6 bases for V and 6 bases for J; bases not matched to a gene: 9. The CDR3 is made up of 15 amino acids. CDR3 loop: CASREWLRGGNEQFF. The CDR3 nucleotides are TGTGCCAGCAGGGAATGGTTGCGGGGGGGCAATGAGCAGTTCTTC.

V gene TRBV5-1 combines with J gene TRBJ2-2; 8 nucleotides line up with TRBD1. This CDR3 region has 16 residues. In germline, CDR1 is SGHRS, CDR2 YFSETQ. V was clipped by 4 bases and J by 4 bases; unmatched bases: 9. CDR3 residues: CASSLKDRAATGELFF. In DNA form, the CDR3 reads TGCGCCAGCAGCCTAAAGGACAGGGCGGCCACCGGGGAGCTGTTTTTT.

The V call is TRBV2, the J call TRBJ2-7; maybe TRBD1 (6 bases). The CDR3 has 14 amino acids. The germline V gene has CDR1 SNHLY and CDR2 FYNNEI. V lost 7 bases and J 0 bases, leaving 13 bases between the germline ends. The CDR3 coding sequence is TGTGCCAGCACTCAAACAGGGTACTCCTACGAGCAGTACTTC. Encoded protein: CASTQTGYSYEQYF.

The chain couples TRBV20-1 to TRBJ1-2, with D unclear. V was clipped by 3 bases and J by 10 bases, with 12 bases between them. The CDR3 has 11 amino acids. Germline CDR1 DFQATT, CDR2 SNEGSKA (reference sequence). The CDR3 sequence is CSASPRAYYTF. In DNA form, the CDR3 reads TGCAGTGCTAGTCCTAGGGCCTACTACACCTTC.

The chain has TRBV2 and TRBJ1-1; D is undetermined. Germline V CDR1 and CDR2: SNHLY, FYNNEI. With 5 bases removed from V and 1 base from J, the gap between germline ends came to 8 bases. The CDR3 covers 13 residues. The CDR3 here is CASSMTGNTEAFF. In DNA form, the CDR3 reads TGTGCCAGCAGTATGACGGGGAACACTGAAGCTTTCTTT.

The genes are TRBV6-5 and TRBJ2-3, with 9 bases fitting TRBD1. Trimming removed 6 bases from V and 4 bases from J; junction bases left unmatched: 5. The CDR3 loop spans 14 amino acids. Germline V gives CDR1 MNHEY, CDR2 SVGAGI. CDR3 bases: TGTGCCAGCAGGCCCGACAGGGGGTCAGATACGCAGTATTTT. It codes for CASRPDRGSDTQYF.

A single count supports this clone. V usage is TRBV2 and J usage is TRBJ2-7; possibly TRBD2 for D (6 bases). This CDR3 has 16 residues. CDR1 is SNHLY, CDR2 FYNNEI, per germline. V was trimmed by 4 bases and J by 1 base, leaving 17 bases between them. In nucleotides, the CDR3 is TGTGCCAGCAGTGGGTCCGGTTGGGCGGGATCCTACGAGCAGTACTTC. As protein: CASSGSGWAGSYEQYF. The full variable domain, completed using reference TRBV2 and TRBJ2-7, is EPEVTQTPSHQVTQMGQEVILRCVPISNHLYFYWYRQILGQKVEFLVSFYNNEISEKSEIFDDQFSVERPDGSNFTLKIRSTKLEDSAMYFCASSGSGWAGSYEQYFGPGTRLTVT.

This chain links TRBV29-1 with TRBJ1-1; 9 nucleotides align to TRBD1. V lost 0 bases to trimming and J lost 3 bases; unmatched junction nucleotides: 8. The CDR3 is 16 amino acids. Germline values: CDR1 SQVTM, CDR2 ANQGSEA. In nucleotides, the CDR3 is TGCAGCGTTGAAGATCAAGGGACAGGGAGGGACACTGAAGCTTTCTTT. It encodes CSVEDQGTGRDTEAFF.